A single sample is the source of the 29 T cell receptor beta chains below, sequenced in a study of PD-L1 blockade in urothelial cancer. Sequenced by immunoSEQ multiplex PCR; TCRdb stores in-frame clones only, minus some. Of approximately 100,000 clones in the sample, over 80% were seen once. This sample comprised PBMCs, obtained around atezolizumab (anti-PD-L1) treatment. All receptors derive from a woman of 80 years or more with urothelial cancer.

The rearrangement links TRBV5-1 to TRBJ2-1; 7 bases map to TRBD2. The V segment lost 0 bases and the J segment 5 bases; nucleotides outside the gene matches: 5. Germline CDR1 is SGHRS and CDR2 is YFSETQ. The CDR3 runs to 15 residues. The CDR3 bases are TGCGCCAGCAGCTTGGGGGGGGGAACTGACAATGAGCAGTTCTTC. Translating gives CASSLGGGTDNEQFF.

The rearrangement links TRBV7-2 to TRBJ2-5, with TRBD1 as a possible D gene (5 bases). V was trimmed by 4 bases and J by 3 bases, leaving 18 bases between them. Germline V gives CDR1 SGHTA, CDR2 FQGNSA. This CDR3 is built from 16 residues. CDR3: CASSSRRQTLKETQYF. As DNA, the CDR3 is TGTGCCAGCAGCTCTAGACGACAGACCCTAAAAGAGACCCAGTACTTC.

This CDR3 reads CASSLKKTGRFPYEQYF. CDR3 DNA sequence: TGTGCCAGCAGTTTGAAGAAGACAGGGAGGTTCCCCTACGAGCAGTACTTC. This sequence joins TRBV27 and TRBJ2-7; D is perhaps TRBD1 (7 bases). Germline CDR1 MNHEY, CDR2 SMNVEV (reference sequence). V was pared by 3 bases and J by 2 bases, with 20 bases between. CDR3 length: 17 residues.

The rearrangement uses TRBV18 and TRBJ2-2; perhaps TRBD1 as D (5 bases). Trimming pared 2 bases from V and 2 bases from J, leaving 9 bases between. This CDR3 is built from 15 residues. Germline CDR1 KGHSH, CDR2 LQKENI. Written as DNA, the CDR3 is TGTGCCAGCTCACCAGTCAGGGCAAACACCGGGGAGCTGTTTTTT. Amino acids: CASSPVRANTGELFF.

Only one count was recorded for this clone. V and J are TRBV9 and TRBJ1-5; TRBD1 matches at 9 bases. This CDR3 contains 15 residues. The trim removed 3 bases at V and 5 bases at J, leaving 6 bases unmatched. Germline CDR1 SGDLS, CDR2 YYNGEE. CDR3 coding DNA: TGTGCCAGCAGCGGGGGACAGGGCCCATATCAGCCCCAGCATTTT. Protein: CASSGGQGPYQPQHF.

The V call is TRBV18, the J call TRBJ2-1; 15 positions agree with TRBD2. V shed 3 bases and J 6 bases; nucleotides not matched to a gene: 6. Per germline, CDR1 KGHSH and CDR2 LQKENI. The CDR3 has 17 amino acids. In DNA form, the CDR3 reads TGTGCCAGCTCACCCCTACCGGGACTAGCGGGAGGCAATGAGCAGTTCTTC. This encodes CASSPLPGLAGGNEQFF.

This chain joins TRBV7-8 and TRBJ2-7, with 13 bases identical to TRBD2. Trimming took 5 bases from V and 9 from J; bases not matched to a gene: 7. The CDR3 has 14 amino acids. Germline-derived CDR1 and CDR2 are SGHVS and FQNEAQ. CDR3 sequence: CASSPRTSGGPQYF. CDR3 nucleotide sequence: TGTGCCAGCAGCCCCAGGACTAGCGGGGGACCGCAGTACTTC.

J is TRBJ2-1 and V is TRBV7-6, with 9 bases that match TRBD2. The V and J ends lost 3 bases and 3 bases, in that order; junction bases with no gene match: 6. The length of the CDR3 is 16 residues. CDR1 and CDR2 from the germline V gene are SGHVS and FNYEAQ. CDR3 sequence: CASSFIPSGDYNEQFF. DNA for the CDR3: TGTGCCAGCAGCTTTATTCCTAGCGGGGACTACAATGAGCAGTTCTTC.

This rearrangement joins TRBV6-5 to TRBJ1-4; 7 bases match TRBD1. The CDR3 extends over 13 amino acids. Germline V lookup: CDR1 MNHEY, CDR2 SVGAGI. J was trimmed by 12 bases and V by 6 bases; bases with no gene match: 10. CDR3 DNA sequence: TGTGCCAGCAGAAAGGACAGGTTGAGTGAACTGTTTTTT. Protein sequence: CASRKDRLSELFF.

The chain joins TRBV10-3 to TRBJ2-5; TRBD2 matches 9 bases. The CDR3 has 15 amino acids. Germline V gives CDR1 ENHRY, CDR2 SYGVKD. V shed 0 bases and J 6 bases; nucleotides not matched to a gene: 5. CDR3 residues: CAISESSGRTKTQYF. The CDR3 region has the DNA TGTGCCATCAGTGAGTCTAGCGGGAGAACAAAGACCCAGTACTTC.

The J gene is TRBJ2-2, the V gene TRBV27; no clear D. CDR3 length equals 13 residues. Germline V gene sequence: CDR1 MNHEY, CDR2 SMNVEV (reference sequence). V was clipped by 3 bases and J by 5 bases, with 7 bases between them. The CDR3 nucleotides read TGTGCCAGCAGTTTTCGGTGGACCGGGGAGCTGTTTTTT. Translated, it gives CASSFRWTGELFF.

Here the CDR3 reads CASSQLAGGPNEQFF. CDR3 DNA: TGTGCCAGCAGCCAACTAGCGGGAGGGCCCAATGAGCAGTTCTTC. The J gene is TRBJ2-1, the V gene TRBV27; 13 bases line up with TRBD2. This CDR3 has 15 amino acids. From germline, CDR1 is MNHEY and CDR2 SMNVEV (reference sequence). V was pared by 6 bases and J by 6 bases, with 5 bases of the junction left unmatched.

The chain employs TRBV9 and TRBJ2-3; 9 positions agree with TRBD1. J gave up 4 bases and V 1 base, and 7 bases lay outside the gene matches. Germline CDR1 and CDR2: SGDLS and YYNGEE. There are 16 residues in the CDR3. The CDR3 region is CASSVRPGQGADTQYF. The CDR3 DNA reads TGTGCCAGCAGCGTACGCCCGGGACAGGGCGCAGATACGCAGTATTTT.

This clone was seen a handful of times. The chain uses TRBV29-1 and TRBJ2-7, with 10 bases identical to TRBD1. The CDR3 is made up of 14 amino acids. Unmatched junction bases numbered 11, after V lost 7 bases and J lost 5 bases. Per germline, CDR1 SQVTM and CDR2 ANQGSEA. The CDR3 nucleotides read TGCAGCGCCTACCCGGGGACAGGGGTTAACGAGCAGTACTTC. This gives the protein CSAYPGTGVNEQYF.

The chain combines TRBV27 with TRBJ1-4; 9 bases match TRBD1. This CDR3 spans 12 amino acids. The V segment lost 3 bases and the J segment 11 bases; nucleotides outside the gene matches: 1. The germline CDR1 and CDR2 sequences are MNHEY and SMNVEV (reference sequence). The CDR3 DNA reads as TGTGCCAGCAGTTTCGGACAGGGGAAACTGTTTTTT. Amino acid sequence: CASSFGQGKLFF.

The genes are TRBV5-4 and TRBJ1-2; no firm D call. The V gene lost 0 bases and the J gene lost 9 bases, with 12 bases spanning the gap. The germline V gene encodes CDR1 SGHNT and CDR2 YYREEE (reference sequence). CDR3 length: 13 amino acids. CDR3 sequence reads: CASSLDPLGRYTF. The DNA of the CDR3 is TGTGCCAGCAGCTTGGACCCTCTGGGCCGCTACACCTTC.

This chain connects TRBV29-1 to TRBJ2-7, with a weak D call TRBD1 (6 bases). Germline V gene lookup returns CDR1 SQVTM and CDR2 ANQGSEA. V was shortened by 3 bases and J by 2 bases, with 11 bases between the two germline ends. This CDR3 has 13 amino acids. The CDR3 coding sequence is TGCAGCGTTGAGGGACAAGGCACCTACGAGCAGTACTTC. Translated: CSVEGQGTYEQYF.

The rearrangement joins TRBV30 to TRBJ2-7, with D perhaps TRBD2 (6 bases). This CDR3 is built from 13 residues. The ends were cut back, 2 bases at V and 7 bases at J, with 15 bases in the middle. CDR1 is GTSNPN and CDR2 is SVGIG in the germline V gene (reference sequence). This CDR3 reads CAWSWDSLKEQYF. CDR3 DNA sequence: TGTGCCTGGAGTTGGGACTCCCTGAAGGAGCAGTACTTC.

The rearrangement uses TRBV10-1 and TRBJ2-3, with D perhaps TRBD1 (5 bases). V lost 0 bases to trimming and J lost 3 bases, with 10 bases between them. This CDR3 contains 15 residues. In germline, CDR1 is WNHNN, CDR2 SYGVQD (reference sequence). The CDR3 coding sequence is TGCGCCAGCAGTGAGTCTCAGGGTGTGACAGATACGCAGTATTTT. This gives the protein CASSESQGVTDTQYF.

This sequence joins TRBV29-1 and TRBJ1-2; 10 nucleotides agree with TRBD1. Per germline, CDR1 SQVTM and CDR2 ANQGSEA. J lost 0 bases, V lost 6 bases, and 4 bases had no gene match. The CDR3 consists of 14 residues. The CDR3 loop is CSVGQGPTNYGYTF. CDR3 nucleotide sequence: TGCAGCGTGGGACAGGGGCCAACTAACTATGGCTACACCTTC.

The V and J genes are TRBV2 and TRBJ2-1; D remains unclear. V lost 5 bases and J 15 bases, leaving 17 bases between the germline ends. Germline lookup yields CDR1 SNHLY and CDR2 FYNNEI. The CDR3 is made up of 12 amino acids. The CDR3 protein is CASSLEDLEWFF. DNA of the CDR3: TGTGCCAGCAGTCTCGAGGATCTAGAGTGGTTCTTC.

This clone was found once. The chain employs TRBV30 and TRBJ2-7, with a possible D match to TRBD2 (6 bases). CDR1 GTSNPN and CDR2 SVGIG come from the germline V gene (reference sequence). Between the trimmed V and J ends, which lost 0 bases and 3 bases, there was a span of 9 bases. The CDR3 extends over 13 amino acids. The CDR3 region has the DNA TGTGCCTGGAGTGTTGGAGGGGTCTACGAGCAGTACTTC. It codes for CAWSVGGVYEQYF.

Here the CDR3 DNA reads TGTGCCAGCAGTCCCGACAGGGTTGGAAACACCATATATTTT. Translating it yields CASSPDRVGNTIYF. This sequence joins TRBV7-8 and TRBJ1-3, with TRBD1 matching over 7 bases. With 6 bases clipped from V and 3 bases from J, the junction kept 5 bases outside the gene matches. Per the germline V gene, CDR1 is SGHVS and CDR2 is FQNEAQ. The CDR3 runs to 14 residues.

The chain recombines TRBV7-8 with TRBJ1-5; TRBD1 aligns across 9 bases. Per the germline V gene, CDR1 is SGHVS and CDR2 is FQNEAQ. There are 13 residues in the CDR3. Trimming cost V 5 bases and J 7 bases; bases outside gene matches: 3. For the CDR3, the DNA is TGTGCCAGCAGCCGGGACAGGGACCAGCCCCAGCATTTT. Translation: CASSRDRDQPQHF.

In DNA form, the CDR3 reads TGTGCCAGCAGTATTAAGGCAGGGACAACTGAAGCTTTCTTT. It translates to CASSIKAGTTEAFF. The chain joins TRBV6-4 to TRBJ1-1, with D tentatively TRBD1 (6 bases). V was pared by 5 bases and J by 5 bases, with 15 bases between. The length of the CDR3 is 14 residues. In germline, CDR1 is MRHNA, CDR2 SNTAGT.

V usage is TRBV28 and J usage is TRBJ1-1; D gene ambiguous. The CDR3 is 8 amino acids. The V gene's germline CDR1 is MDHEN and CDR2 SYDVKM. The CDR3 coding sequence is TGTTTCATCACTGAAGCTTTCTTT. It encodes CFITEAFF. Variable domain in full (rest from reference TRBV28 and TRBJ1-1): DVKVTQSSRYLVKRTGEKVFLECVQDMDHENMFWYRQDPGLGLRLIYFSYDVKMKEKGDIPEGYSVSREKKERFSLILESASTNQTSMYLCFITEAFFGQGTRLTVV.

J is TRBJ1-2 and V is TRBV7-9; 9 nucleotides align to TRBD1. Germline V CDR1 and CDR2: SEHNR, FQNEAQ (reference sequence). J gave up 8 bases and V 5 bases, and 6 bases lay outside the gene matches. There are 13 residues in the CDR3. DNA for the CDR3: TGTGCCAGCAGCCCGGGACAGGGAAGGGGCTACACCTTC. It encodes CASSPGQGRGYTF.

This chain connects TRBV9 to TRBJ2-1, with TRBD2 identical over 7 bases. The CDR3 consists of 14 residues. Germline CDR1 and CDR2: SGDLS and YYNGEE. Germline trimming cut 4 bases from V and 5 bases from J; bases unmatched to any gene: 6. The CDR3 DNA follows: TGTGCCAGCAGCCCCCTAGCGGCAGACAATGAGCAGTTCTTC. It yields the protein CASSPLAADNEQFF.

This chain connects TRBV19 to TRBJ2-7; D may be TRBD2 (6 bases). The CDR3 runs 16 residues. Trimming removed 5 bases from V and 1 base from J, with 18 bases in between. Germline CDR1 and CDR2: LNHDA and SQIVND (reference sequence). The CDR3 reads CASSPKGRLVSYEQYF. DNA for the CDR3: TGTGCCAGTAGTCCCAAGGGGAGGCTCGTGTCCTACGAGCAGTACTTC. Combining the CDR3 with reference TRBV19 and TRBJ2-7 gives the whole variable domain DGGITQSPKYLFRKEGQNVTLSCEQNLNHDAMYWYRQDPGQGLRLIYYSQIVNDFQKGDIAEGYSVSREKKESFPLTVTSAQKNPTAFYLCASSPKGRLVSYEQYFGPGTRLTVT.